The 25 T cell receptor beta chains below were found in one sample sequenced in a study of PD-1 blockade in classical Hodgkin lymphoma. Repertoires were generated with immunoSEQ multiplex PCR, while TCRdb's copy carries only in-frame clones and drops some. In the table there are 15,000 to 16,000 clones, approximately 88% of which are singletons. Every patient was affected by relapse after autologous stem cell transplantation, while exposure to brentuximab vedotin was not uniform. The source material was peripheral blood mononuclear cells (PBMCs), sampled before the second cycle of nivolumab. These receptor sequences come from a human donor with classical Hodgkin lymphoma.

This clone showed up just a few times. J is TRBJ1-2 and V is TRBV7-9, with D possibly matching TRBD1 (6 bases). Germline lookup yields CDR1 SEHNR and CDR2 FQNEAQ (reference sequence). The CDR3 sequence is 15 residues long. V was pared by 1 base and J by 6 bases, with 15 bases between. This CDR3 is CASSLDIRGNNGYTF. DNA of the CDR3: TGTGCCAGCAGCTTAGACATCAGGGGCAACAATGGCTACACCTTC.

J is TRBJ1-5 and V is TRBV19, with no clear D. The V end lost 7 bases, the J end lost 5 bases, and 15 bases lay between the germline ends. Germline V gives CDR1 LNHDA, CDR2 SQIVND (reference sequence). The CDR3 is 14 amino acids. CDR3 in amino acids: CASNAGGVDQPQHF. The CDR3, as DNA: TGTGCCAGTAACGCCGGCGGGGTAGATCAGCCCCAGCATTTT.

Written as DNA, the CDR3 is TGTGCCAGCAGTGCACGGTGGGATAATTCACCCCTCCACTTT. It is translated as CASSARWDNSPLHF. V usage is TRBV6-5 and J usage is TRBJ1-6; D uncertain. CDR3 length equals 14 residues. Germline V gene lookup returns CDR1 MNHEY and CDR2 SVGAGI. V was shortened by 5 bases and J by 5 bases, with 10 bases between the two germline ends.

The gene calls are TRBV13 and TRBJ2-7; 13 bases fit TRBD2. Trimming at V came to 4 bases and at J to 1 base, leaving 4 bases not matched to a gene. Germline CDR1 and CDR2: PRHDT and FYEKMQ (reference sequence). The CDR3 totals 16 residues. CDR3 bases: TGTGCCAGCAGCTCCCTGGGACTAGCGGGATCCTACGAGCAGTACTTC. The encoded protein is CASSSLGLAGSYEQYF.

The V call is TRBV6-5, the J call TRBJ1-6; D might be TRBD1 (6 bases). V lost 1 base, J lost 2 bases, and 6 bases lay in between. This CDR3 has 15 residues. CDR1 is MNHEY, CDR2 SVGAGI, per germline. The CDR3 spells CASSYWGPYNSPLHF. The CDR3 DNA sequence: TGTGCCAGCAGTTACTGGGGGCCCTATAATTCACCCCTCCACTTT.

The V call is TRBV19, the J call TRBJ2-1; 11 bases align to TRBD2. This CDR3 is built from 16 residues. V was pared by 5 bases and J by 3 bases, with 6 bases of the junction left unmatched. The germline V gene encodes CDR1 LNHDA and CDR2 SQIVND (reference sequence). As DNA, the CDR3 is TGTGCCAGTAGTCCGGGACTAGCGGCGTACTACAATGAGCAGTTCTTC. This translates into CASSPGLAAYYNEQFF. The full variable domain, with the rest looked up from reference TRBV19 and TRBJ2-1, is DGGITQSPKYLFRKEGQNVTLSCEQNLNHDAMYWYRQDPGQGLRLIYYSQIVNDFQKGDIAEGYSVSREKKESFPLTVTSAQKNPTAFYLCASSPGLAAYYNEQFFGPGTRLTVL.

This clone was observed once. CDR3 sequence: CASSLTRDYGYTF. The CDR3 bases are TGTGCCAGCAGCTTAACCCGCGACTATGGCTACACCTTC. The chain couples TRBV13 to TRBJ1-2; D is uncertain. The CDR3 loop spans 13 amino acids. Germline values: CDR1 PRHDT, CDR2 FYEKMQ (reference sequence). Trimming shortened V by 2 bases and J by 3 bases, and 7 bases separated the two germline ends.

The chain couples TRBV10-2 to TRBJ2-3; D is unresolved. V lost 6 bases to trimming and J lost 2 bases, with 9 bases between them. The CDR3 has 13 residues. In germline, CDR1 is WSHSY, CDR2 SAAADI. The CDR3, as DNA: TGCGCCAGCAGGAAACTGTACACAGATACGCAGTATTTT. Translating it yields CASRKLYTDTQYF.

This clone has a single count. The chain combines TRBV4-1 with TRBJ2-7; 7 nucleotides agree with TRBD2. This CDR3 comprises 14 residues. V shed 0 bases and J 5 bases; nucleotides not matched to a gene: 4. Germline CDR1 MGHRA, CDR2 YSYEKL. CDR3 protein: CASSQDPGRDEQYF. The CDR3 region has the DNA TGCGCCAGCAGCCAAGATCCAGGGAGGGACGAGCAGTACTTC.

This chain joins TRBV4-2 and TRBJ1-3; D unresolved. CDR1 is LGHNA and CDR2 is YNFKEQ in the germline V gene. V lost 3 bases to trimming and J lost 0 bases, with 15 bases between them. This CDR3 comprises 17 residues. DNA for the CDR3: TGTGCCAGCAGCCATTCTGATCCGGCAGGCTCTGGAAACACCATATATTTT. Translation: CASSHSDPAGSGNTIYF.

The chain joins TRBV7-6 to TRBJ1-5; 7 positions agree with TRBD1. Trimming removed 5 bases from V and 6 bases from J; junction bases left unmatched: 7. In germline, CDR1 is SGHVS, CDR2 FNYEAQ. The CDR3 runs to 14 residues. DNA of the CDR3: TGTGCCAGCAGCCAAAACAGGGGAAGTCAGCCCCAGCATTTT. Protein product: CASSQNRGSQPQHF. Combining the CDR3 with reference TRBV7-6 and TRBJ1-5 gives the whole variable domain GAGVSQSPRYKVTKRGQDVALRCDPISGHVSLYWYRQALGQGPEFLTYFNYEAQQDKSGLPNDRFSAERPEGSISTLTIQRTEQRDSAMYRCASSQNRGSQPQHFGDGTRLSIL.

This rearrangement joins TRBV9 to TRBJ1-2; 9 nucleotides line up with TRBD1. The CDR3 totals 17 residues. V trimming: 1 base; J trimming: 0 bases; junction bases outside the gene matches: 7. CDR1 and CDR2 (germline): SGDLS, YYNGEE. The CDR3 DNA is TGTGCCAGCAGCGTAATGGGACAGGGCCCCCCTAACTATGGCTACACCTTC. This gives the protein CASSVMGQGPPNYGYTF.

The chain carries TRBV9 and TRBJ2-7; 7 nucleotides line up with TRBD1. After removal of 3 bases from V and 9 bases from J, the junction contained 9 bases not matched to a gene. From germline, CDR1 is SGDLS and CDR2 YYNGEE. The CDR3 is 13 amino acids. The CDR3: CASSENFRTGQYF. In nucleotides, the CDR3 is TGTGCCAGCAGCGAAAACTTCAGGACAGGGCAGTACTTC.

This chain joins TRBV9 and TRBJ2-1; no firm D call. CDR3 length: 15 residues. The ends were cut back, 7 bases at V and 9 bases at J, with 23 bases in the middle. CDR1 is SGDLS, CDR2 YYNGEE, per germline. CDR3: CASGVRAGDQGEQFF. The CDR3 DNA sequence: TGTGCCAGCGGAGTTAGGGCAGGAGACCAAGGTGAGCAGTTCTTC.

This clone has only one observation. This chain connects TRBV29-1 to TRBJ2-1, with 7 bases lining up with TRBD1. The CDR3 loop spans 11 amino acids. Germline V gene lookup returns CDR1 SQVTM and CDR2 ANQGSEA. Losses at the gene ends were 7 bases for V and 5 bases for J; bases not matched to a gene: 2. The CDR3 DNA reads TGCAGCGGGGACAGAAACAATGAGCAGTTCTTC. This codes for CSGDRNNEQFF.

The J gene is TRBJ1-2, the V gene TRBV19; no firm D call. V was cut by 2 bases and J by 7 bases, with 14 bases left in between. Germline-derived CDR1 and CDR2 are LNHDA and SQIVND (reference sequence). CDR3 length equals 14 residues. In nucleotides, the CDR3 is TGTGCCAGTAGTATAAGTAGGAGTATGTTTGGCTACACCTTC. Protein product: CASSISRSMFGYTF.

The V call is TRBV6-1, the J call TRBJ2-1; 9 nucleotides line up with TRBD1. CDR1 is MNHNS, CDR2 SASEGT, per germline. V was pared by 1 base and J by 9 bases, with 4 bases of the junction left unmatched. The CDR3 is 14 residues long. The CDR3 nucleotides read TGTGCCAGCAGTGAAGGCACAGGGGGCAGTGAGCAGTTCTTC. This encodes CASSEGTGGSEQFF.

This chain uses TRBV7-9 with TRBJ2-3, with 11 bases lining up with TRBD2. The CDR3 runs 14 residues. J was trimmed by 6 bases and V by 9 bases; bases with no gene match: 8. Germline-derived CDR1 and CDR2 are SEHNR and FQNEAQ (reference sequence). CDR3 DNA sequence: TGTGCCAGTCTCTCTAGCGGGAGGCGGGATACGCAGTATTTT. As protein: CASLSSGRRDTQYF.

The chain has TRBV13 and TRBJ2-7; unclear D gene. This CDR3 is 13 amino acids long. The V end lost 3 bases, the J end lost 1 base, and 7 bases lay between the germline ends. Germline CDR1 reads PRHDT; CDR2 reads FYEKMQ (reference sequence). The CDR3 here is CASSFAVSYEQYF. Written as DNA, the CDR3 is TGTGCCAGCAGCTTCGCGGTATCCTACGAGCAGTACTTC.

The chain links TRBV5-4 to TRBJ1-2; 7 bases align to TRBD1. Germline V gives CDR1 SGHNT, CDR2 YYREEE (reference sequence). This CDR3 is built from 14 residues. Trimming took 2 bases from V and 4 from J; bases not matched to a gene: 5. CDR3 sequence reads: CASSLPGGGYGYTF. CDR3 in DNA: TGTGCCAGCAGCTTACCAGGGGGAGGCTATGGCTACACCTTC. The variable domain in full, completed from reference TRBV5-4 and TRBJ1-2, reads ETGVTQSPTHLIKTRGQQVTLRCSSQSGHNTVSWYQQALGQGPQFIFQYYREEENGRGNFPPRFSGLQFPNYSSELNVNALELDDSALYLCASSLPGGGYGYTFGSGTRLTVV.

This clone has only a few counts. The J gene is TRBJ1-1, the V gene TRBV30; D unresolved. This CDR3 is 12 amino acids long. CDR1 GTSNPN and CDR2 SVGIG come from the germline V gene (reference sequence). The V gene lost 5 bases and the J gene lost 1 base, with 8 bases spanning the gap. CDR3 amino acids: CAWGRANTEAFF. DNA of the CDR3: TGTGCCTGGGGACGGGCGAACACTGAAGCTTTCTTT. Combining the CDR3 with reference TRBV30 and TRBJ1-1 gives the whole variable domain SQTIHQWPATLVQPVGSPLSLECTVEGTSNPNLYWYRQAAGRGLQLLFYSVGIGQISSEVPQNLSASRPQDRQFILSSKKLLLSDSGFYLCAWGRANTEAFFGQGTRLTVV.

V usage is TRBV30 and J usage is TRBJ1-2, with D possibly being TRBD1 (5 bases). The CDR3 sequence is 13 residues long. V was clipped by 3 bases and J by 6 bases, with 14 bases between them. Germline V CDR1 and CDR2: GTSNPN, SVGIG (reference sequence). CDR3 region: CAWRRRGGDGYTF. In nucleotides, the CDR3 is TGTGCCTGGAGAAGGAGGGGAGGGGATGGCTACACCTTC. The full variable domain, with the rest looked up from reference TRBV30 and TRBJ1-2, is SQTIHQWPATLVQPVGSPLSLECTVEGTSNPNLYWYRQAAGRGLQLLFYSVGIGQISSEVPQNLSASRPQDRQFILSSKKLLLSDSGFYLCAWRRRGGDGYTFGSGTRLTVV.

This clone was found once. The chain links TRBV5-1 to TRBJ2-1; D possibly uses TRBD1 or TRBD2 (5 bases each). CDR3 size: 13 residues. The ends were cut back, 0 bases at V and 9 bases at J, with 10 bases in the middle. Germline loops: CDR1 SGHRS, CDR2 YFSETQ. The CDR3 loop reads CASSLEGGGEQFF. In DNA form, the CDR3 reads TGCGCCAGCAGCTTGGAGGGTGGGGGTGAGCAGTTCTTC.

The chain employs TRBV5-1 and TRBJ2-7, with 8 bases that match TRBD1. CDR1 and CDR2 (germline): SGHRS, YFSETQ. V gave up 4 bases and J gave up 5 bases; unmatched junction bases: 5. This CDR3 comprises 13 residues. The CDR3 sequence is CASSQGTGHEQYF. The CDR3 DNA is TGCGCCAGCAGCCAAGGGACAGGCCACGAGCAGTACTTC.

The chain couples TRBV19 to TRBJ2-7; 9 bases are a match to TRBD1. The germline V gene encodes CDR1 LNHDA and CDR2 SQIVND (reference sequence). The CDR3 spans 14 residues. V lost 5 bases, J lost 2 bases, and 4 bases stayed unmatched. The CDR3 nucleotides are TGTGCCAGTAGTGTGGGGACAGGGACCTACGAGCAGTACTTC. Its translation: CASSVGTGTYEQYF.